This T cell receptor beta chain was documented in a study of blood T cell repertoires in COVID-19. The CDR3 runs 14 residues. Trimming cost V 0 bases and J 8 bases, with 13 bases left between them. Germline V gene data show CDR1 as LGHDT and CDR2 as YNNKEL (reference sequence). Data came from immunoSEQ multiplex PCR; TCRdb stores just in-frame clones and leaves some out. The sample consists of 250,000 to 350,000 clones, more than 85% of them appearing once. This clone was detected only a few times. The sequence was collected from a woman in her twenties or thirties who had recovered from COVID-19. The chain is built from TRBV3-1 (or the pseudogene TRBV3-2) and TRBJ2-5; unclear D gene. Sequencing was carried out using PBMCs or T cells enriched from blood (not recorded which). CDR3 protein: CASSQDQPPGTQYF. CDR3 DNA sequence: TGTGCCAGCAGCCAAGATCAACCCCCAGGAACCCAGTACTTC.